These 9 T cell receptor beta chains were all obtained from the same sample, sequenced in a study of response to subunit inactivated influenza vaccine. Each CDR3 protein gets one entry after TCRdb re-called the RT-PCR reads with MiXCR. The sample contains about 520,000 distinct CDR3 sequences, over 25% of which appear only once. Specimen: CD4+ T cells sorted from PBMCs, collected approximately 5 days after vaccination. Every receptor here comes from a man over 45 who received an inactivated influenza vaccine.

The chain links TRBV3-1 to TRBJ2-1; D gene ambiguous. The CDR3 length is 12 residues. Germline CDR1 LGHDT, CDR2 YNNKEL (reference sequence). The V and J ends lost 1 base and 8 bases respectively, with 6 bases between them. CDR3 nucleotides: TGTGCCAGCAGCCAAGTGAGCTATGAGCAGTTCTTC. Translation: CASSQVSYEQFF.

This chain uses TRBV13 with TRBJ2-2; the match to TRBD1 covers 8 bases. The length of the CDR3 is 16 residues. Looked up from germline, CDR1 is PRHDT and CDR2 is FYEKMQ (reference sequence). V trimming: 7 bases; J trimming: 1 base; junction bases outside the gene matches: 8. The CDR3 reads CASMMDRVRNTGELFF. The CDR3 nucleotides are TGTGCCAGCATGATGGACAGGGTACGGAACACCGGGGAGCTGTTTTTT.

This clonotype was seen more than once but under ten times. V and J are TRBV11-2 and TRBJ2-1, with TRBD2 identical over 8 bases. Trimming removed 4 bases from V and 3 bases from J; junction bases left unmatched: 14. The CDR3 is made up of 18 amino acids. CDR1 is SGHAT and CDR2 is FQNNGV in the germline V gene. CDR3 sequence reads: CASSSRDTPGTSYNEQFF. In nucleotides, the CDR3 is TGTGCCAGCAGCTCTCGAGACACCCCCGGGACTAGCTACAATGAGCAGTTCTTC.

This clonotype occurred many times. This chain uses TRBV6-2 or TRBV6-3 with TRBJ2-2, with 9 bases fitting TRBD1. The trim removed 8 bases at V and 5 bases at J, leaving 3 bases unmatched. The CDR3 totals 13 residues. The V gene's germline CDR1 is MNHEY and CDR2 SVGEGT. The CDR3 loop is CASRGTGTGELFF. For the CDR3, the DNA is TGTGCCAGCCGAGGGACAGGGACCGGGGAGCTGTTTTTT.

This clonotype was counted between two and nine times. This chain uses TRBV5-1 with TRBJ1-2; D is uncertain. Germline values: CDR1 SGHRS, CDR2 YFSETQ. The CDR3 is 13 residues long. V was pared by 0 bases and J by 5 bases, with 8 bases between. CDR3 coding DNA: TGCGCCAGCAGCTTGGACAGACAATATGGCTACACCTTC. This encodes CASSLDRQYGYTF.

V usage is TRBV20-1 and J usage is TRBJ2-4, with 8 bases identical to TRBD2. Germline trimming cut 6 bases from V and 4 bases from J; bases unmatched to any gene: 11. The germline V gene encodes CDR1 DFQATT and CDR2 SNEGSKA (reference sequence). The CDR3 consists of 15 residues. In nucleotides, the CDR3 is TGCAGTGCCCCTCTGGGGAGCGGGAGAAAAAACATTCAGTACTTC. Protein product: CSAPLGSGRKNIQYF.

The chain uses TRBV20-1 and TRBJ2-1, with D perhaps TRBD2 (5 bases). The CDR3 contains 16 residues. Trimming took off 6 bases at V and 0 bases at J, with 18 bases between the two ends. Germline V gene sequence: CDR1 DFQATT, CDR2 SNEGSKA (reference sequence). Here the CDR3 reads CSAQPGRRSSYNEQFF. CDR3 in DNA: TGCAGTGCGCAACCCGGCAGGAGGAGCTCCTACAATGAGCAGTTCTTC.

This clonotype has ten or more counts. This chain uses TRBV20-1 with TRBJ2-3, with D uncertain. Looked up from germline, CDR1 is DFQATT and CDR2 is SNEGSKA (reference sequence). This CDR3 comprises 13 residues. With 5 bases removed from V and 8 bases from J, the gap between germline ends came to 17 bases. This chain's CDR3 is CSAPSTVRVTQYF. The CDR3 nucleotides are TGCAGTGCTCCCTCCACCGTCCGGGTTACGCAGTATTTT.

This clonotype was seen more than once but under ten times. This chain joins TRBV20-1 and TRBJ2-3; 14 positions match TRBD2. The CDR3 is 18 residues long. Germline V gives CDR1 DFQATT, CDR2 SNEGSKA (reference sequence). The V segment lost 3 bases and the J segment 3 bases; nucleotides outside the gene matches: 11. The CDR3 is CSASYTGTSGSETDTQYF. CDR3 bases: TGCAGTGCTAGCTATACCGGGACTAGCGGGAGTGAAACAGATACGCAGTATTTT.